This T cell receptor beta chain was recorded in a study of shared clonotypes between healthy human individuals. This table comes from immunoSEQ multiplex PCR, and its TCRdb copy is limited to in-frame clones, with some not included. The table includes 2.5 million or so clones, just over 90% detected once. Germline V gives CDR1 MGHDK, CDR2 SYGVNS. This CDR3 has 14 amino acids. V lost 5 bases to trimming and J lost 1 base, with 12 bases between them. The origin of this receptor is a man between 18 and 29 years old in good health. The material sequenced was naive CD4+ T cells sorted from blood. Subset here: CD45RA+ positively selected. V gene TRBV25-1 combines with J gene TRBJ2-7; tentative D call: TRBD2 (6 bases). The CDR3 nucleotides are TGTGCCAGCAGTCCGCGGGACGGATCCTACGAGCAGTACTTC. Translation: CASSPRDGSYEQYF.